This TCR beta chain was captured in a study of CD8+ T cells in alopecia areata. Points from the study as a whole: Possibly as an HLA-related effect, TCR sharing across patients appeared less clear than in mice. While patients received tofacitinib, many expanded lesional clones remained present in scalp and blood.

Germline CDR1 reads SGDLS; CDR2 reads YYNGEE. With V trimmed by 1 base and J by 1 base, 9 bases remained unmatched. This CDR3 region has 19 residues. Extracted RNA was reverse transcribed into cDNA, the sequencing template. TCRdb's table, derived via immunoSEQ multiplex PCR, lists solely in-frame clones and lacks some. The top ten clones hold approximately 25% of a sample with more than 130,000 clones, approximately 85% of them seen once. To note about this clone: The antigen is unknown.

Treatment defined: oral pan-JAK inhibitor, 5-10 mg twice daily. The material was CD8+ T cells sorted from blood, obtained at week 4, from a patient treated with tofacitinib. The receptor comes from a human donor with alopecia areata. The genes are TRBV9 and TRBJ2-1, with 12 bases identical to TRBD1. CDR3 sequence: CASSVKGQGALGSYNEQFF. CDR3 nucleotides: TGTGCCAGCAGCGTAAAGGGACAGGGGGCCCTGGGGTCCTACAATGAGCAGTTCTTC.